The text below deals with one T cell receptor (beta chain). In the study's own analysis: The assay estimated nucleated cells by amplifying reference gene primers. The method was immunoSEQ multiplex PCR; TCRdb's version includes in-frame clones alone and lacks a portion of them. Clone size and V and J calls were adopted from that table, with D and trimming inferred from the DNA. There are around 200,000 clones in the sample; 86% occur only once, and around 5.7% lies in the top ten. This entry is derived from a study of blood T cell repertoires in COVID-19. Study in general: Researchers got acute and convalescent COVID-19 samples from the United States, Italy and Spain. Nucleic acid was either cDNA or gDNA, and it came from T cells, B-cell-depleted T cells, or PBMCs.

The TCR comes from a man in his forties with acute COVID-19. Sequencing was carried out using PBMCs or T cells enriched from blood (not recorded which).

The chain's CDR3 is CASREQGALSGELFF. The CDR3 DNA is TGTGCCAGCAGAGAACAGGGGGCGCTTTCAGGGGAGCTGTTTTTT. V usage is TRBV7-8 and J usage is TRBJ2-2, with 9 positions matching TRBD1. V lost 6 bases and J lost 8; bases outside the gene matches: 10. The CDR3 length is 15 residues. The germline V gene has CDR1 SGHVS and CDR2 FQNEAQ.